What follows is one TCR beta chain and its context. No antigen is known for it. No base quality information exists; no much larger clone differs at one position. This sample was taken from a study of persistence of HIV-infected CD4 T cells (TCRdb year 2020). Background on the whole study: The median time participants had been on suppressive ART was under 10 years. CMV- and HIV-1 Gag-responding CD4+ T cells were isolated from ART-treated individuals so that antigen-driven clonal expansion of HIV-1-infected cells could be examined. Cross-participant TCR cluster analysis included under ten participants for CMV and more than five participants for Gag. Apart from a couple of participants who underwent leukapheresis at a single time point, peripheral blood samples of up to 180 mL were collected from participants at multiple time points. Anti-CD3/anti-CD28 stimulation activated a higher proportion of cells, with a lower memory fraction, than antigen stimulation. The clonality of all cells in each sorted population was assessed by TCRbeta sequencing, whereas the clonality of infected cells was assessed by proviral sequencing.

What the study reported, not specific to this receptor: Restriction of bulk TCR analyses to the rare CMV-responding cells that actually carried HIV-1 proviruses was not possible. Only a small number of individuals took part in the study, and the range of antigens tested was limited. Antigen-responding cells were enriched for degenerate expanded CDR3beta sequences, which suggests convergent selection of CD4+ responses to CMV and Gag. Significantly lower TCRbeta richness was observed in CMV- and Gag-responding cells than in anti-CD3/anti-CD28-responding cells, and higher oligoclonality was observed in CMV-responding cells than in CD3/CD28-stimulated and Gag-responding cells. TCR oligoclonality correlated with proviral oligoclonality within the same sorted populations.

Reading the label with the study, this specimen's treatment or condition is: suppressive antiretroviral therapy. As a nonspecific positive control representing the CD4+ T cell repertoire, cells were stimulated with anti-CD3/anti-CD28 magnetic beads. Sorting of responding CD4+ T cells was based on upregulation of both CD40 ligand and CD69. Participants were HIV-1-infected adults who started suppressive ART during chronic infection. Plasma HIV-1 RNA had been undetectable (below 50 copies/mL) in participants for at least 4 years. To be included, a participant needed positive CMV serology and a CD4+ T cell count above 400 cells/uL. Before stimulation, PBMCs were isolated using density centrifugation and then depleted of CD8+ T cells. CD8-depleted PBMCs were stimulated for around 20 hours with anti-CD28/CD49d costimulation, CD40-blocking antibody and enfuvirtide to prevent new infections. Cell sorting was performed on a Beckman Coulter MoFlo Legacy or XDP sorter, and dead cells were excluded with propidium iodide. The QIAamp DNA Mini Kit was used for genomic DNA extraction from samples above one million cells, and the Quick-DNA Microprep Kit was used otherwise.

The CDR3 contains 13 residues, cysteine and phenylalanine counted. Only the CDR3 DNA is retained, 39 bases long and in frame from the first base. Taken from the germline V gene, the CDR1 and CDR2 loops are KGHSH and LQKENI. Clipping removes 3 bases from V and 5 bases from J, with 4 as the unmatched junction base count. The immunoSEQ hsTCRB assay version 4 in survey mode was used to sequence TCRbeta repertoires from genomic DNA. Genomic DNA was diluted to roughly 9.2 ng/uL, using up to roughly 1 ug per sample for TCRbeta sequencing. On the authors' methods: ImmunoSeq Analyzer 3.0 was used for analysis of TCRbeta data, and diversity was computed on productive nucleotide rearrangements. Lower-bound TCR diversity was estimated with the improved Chao index, and clonality with the Gini coefficient using the Immunarch R package. Nucleotide rearrangements that differed but encoded the same CDR3beta amino acid sequence were counted as separate clonotypes. TCRbeta sequences significantly enriched in antigen-responding cells relative to anti-CD3/anti-CD28-activated cells were identified by differential abundance analysis. GLIPH2 clustered TCRs by predicted peptide-MHC specificity, both within individual participants and across merged participant data sets. TCRdb's version of the immuneACCESS table is confined to in-frame rearrangements and falls short of the full clone set. An unresolved V gene accounts for under half of the shortfall where checked; the remainder is of unknown origin. V, J and clone size reflect that table, while D and trimming were determined from the DNA. The sample records about 43,000 clones, about 89% of which are singletons. The ten most abundant clones make up approximately 0.93% of the sample.

Recombination connected TRBV18 to TRBJ2-7; 7 bases in the middle match TRBD1. This TCR came from an adult man with HIV who was CMV-seropositive. Sequenced material: CD4+ T cells sorted from PBMCs after roughly 20-hour stimulation, taken from a patient who received antiretroviral therapy. The cell subset or site label, as the study defines it: CD40L+CD69+ CD4 T cells responding to anti-CD3/anti-CD28 beads, representing the overall repertoire. In nucleotides, the sequence is TGTGCCAGCTCACCGACAGGGACCCACGAGCAGTACTTC. Translated, it reads CASSPTGTHEQYF.